This TCR beta chain originates from a study of shared clonotypes between healthy human individuals. Findings and caveats of the study: Inspection by rarefaction showed sorted-subset sequencing to be incomplete despite large depth.

The V gene's germline CDR1 is MGHRA and CDR2 YSYEKL. V was pared by 1 base and J by 6 bases, with 19 bases between. The CDR3 totals 18 residues. Regarding this clone: Antigen: not known.

Some clones are missing from TCRdb's copy, which holds only in-frame ones; the method was immunoSEQ multiplex PCR. The repertoire includes 2,500,000 or so clones, roughly nine tenths of them detected once, and around 0.15% sits in the top ten. This chain connects TRBV4-1 to TRBJ1-6; D not certain. This sequence was found in a man aged 18 to 29 in good health. Sequencing used naive CD4+ T cells sorted from blood. Noted subset: CD45RA+ positively selected. The CDR3 spells CASSQVLTAGDFNSPLHF. CDR3 nucleotides: TGCGCCAGCAGCCAAGTTTTAACGGCAGGCGACTTTAATTCACCCCTCCACTTT.